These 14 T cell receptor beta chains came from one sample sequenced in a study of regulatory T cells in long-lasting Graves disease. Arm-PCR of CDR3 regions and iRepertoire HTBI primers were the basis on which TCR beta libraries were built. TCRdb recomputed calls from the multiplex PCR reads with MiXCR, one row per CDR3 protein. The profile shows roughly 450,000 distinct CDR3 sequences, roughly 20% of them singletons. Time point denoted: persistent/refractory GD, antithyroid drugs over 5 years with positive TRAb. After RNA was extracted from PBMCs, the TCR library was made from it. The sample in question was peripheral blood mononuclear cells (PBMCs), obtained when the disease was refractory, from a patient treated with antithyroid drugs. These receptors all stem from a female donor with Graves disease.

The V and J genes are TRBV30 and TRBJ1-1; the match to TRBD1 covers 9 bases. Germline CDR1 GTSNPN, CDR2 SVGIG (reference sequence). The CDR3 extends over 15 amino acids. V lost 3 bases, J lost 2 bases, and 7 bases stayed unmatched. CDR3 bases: TGTGCCTGGAGGCTAAAACAGGGGGCAAACACTGAAGCTTTCTTT. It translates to CAWRLKQGANTEAFF.

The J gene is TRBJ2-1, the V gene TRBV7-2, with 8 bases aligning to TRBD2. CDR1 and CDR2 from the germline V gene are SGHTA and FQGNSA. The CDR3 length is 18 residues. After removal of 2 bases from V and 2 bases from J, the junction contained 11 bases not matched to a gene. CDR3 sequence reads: CASSLTLGLADTYNEQFF. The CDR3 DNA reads TGTGCCAGCAGCTTAACGCTAGGACTAGCCGATACCTACAATGAGCAGTTCTTC.

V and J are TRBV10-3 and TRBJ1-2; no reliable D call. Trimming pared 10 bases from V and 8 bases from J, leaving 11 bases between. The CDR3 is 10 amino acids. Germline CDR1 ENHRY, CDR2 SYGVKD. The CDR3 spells CATNQGGYTF. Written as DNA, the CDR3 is TGTGCCACCAATCAAGGGGGCTACACCTTC.

CDR3: CASSGGAMGTTTDTQYF. Here the CDR3 DNA reads TGTGCCAGCAGTGGGGGGGCGATGGGAACGACCACAGATACGCAGTATTTT. The chain links TRBV2 to TRBJ2-3; D tentatively fits TRBD1 or TRBD2 (6 bases each). V lost 4 bases and J lost 2, with 19 bases in between. The germline V gene encodes CDR1 SNHLY and CDR2 FYNNEI. The CDR3 runs to 17 residues.

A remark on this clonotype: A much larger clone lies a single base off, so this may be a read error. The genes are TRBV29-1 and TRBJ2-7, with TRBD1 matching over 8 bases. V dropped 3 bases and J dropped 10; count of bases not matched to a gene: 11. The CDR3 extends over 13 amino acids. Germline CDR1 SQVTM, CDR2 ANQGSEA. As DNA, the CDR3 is TGCAGCGTTGAGCCCGGGACAGGCAGTAGACAGTACTTC. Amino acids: CSVEPGTGSRQYF.

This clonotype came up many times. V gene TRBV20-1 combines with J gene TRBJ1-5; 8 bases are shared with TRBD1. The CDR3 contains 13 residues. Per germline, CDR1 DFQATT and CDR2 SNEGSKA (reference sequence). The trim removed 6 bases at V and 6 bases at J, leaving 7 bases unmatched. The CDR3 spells CSAAGQGGQPQHF. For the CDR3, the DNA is TGCAGTGCGGCCGGACAGGGTGGTCAGCCCCAGCATTTT.

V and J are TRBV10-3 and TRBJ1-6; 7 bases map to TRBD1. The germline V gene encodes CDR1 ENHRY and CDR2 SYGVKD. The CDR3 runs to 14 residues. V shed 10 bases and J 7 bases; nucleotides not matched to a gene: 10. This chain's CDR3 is CATRGTVKNSPLHF. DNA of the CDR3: TGTGCCACCAGGGGGACAGTCAAGAATTCACCCCTCCACTTT.

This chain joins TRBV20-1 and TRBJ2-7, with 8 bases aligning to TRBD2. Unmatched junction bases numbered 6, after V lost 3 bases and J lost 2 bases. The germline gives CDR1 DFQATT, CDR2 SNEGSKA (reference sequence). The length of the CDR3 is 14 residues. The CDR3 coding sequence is TGCAGTGCTAGCTCGGGAGGGGGGGCCTACGAGCAGTACTTC. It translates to CSASSGGGAYEQYF.

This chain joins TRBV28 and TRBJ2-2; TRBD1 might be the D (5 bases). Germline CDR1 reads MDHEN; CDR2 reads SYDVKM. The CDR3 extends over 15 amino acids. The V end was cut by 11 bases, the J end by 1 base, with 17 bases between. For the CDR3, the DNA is TGTGCCTCCTCCCAGGGTCTGGAGAACACCGGGGAGCTGTTTTTT. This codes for CASSQGLENTGELFF.

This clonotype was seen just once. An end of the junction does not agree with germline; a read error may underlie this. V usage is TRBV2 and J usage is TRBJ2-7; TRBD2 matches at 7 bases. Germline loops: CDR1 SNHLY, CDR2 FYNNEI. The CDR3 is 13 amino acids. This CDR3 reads CASRPSGSYGQYF. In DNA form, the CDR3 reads TGTGCCAGCCGGCCTAGCGGTTCCTACGGGCAGTACTTC.

The CDR3 spells CASSLGQGGNTEAFF. As DNA, the CDR3 is TGTGCCAGCAGCCTCGGGCAGGGGGGGAACACTGAAGCTTTCTTT. The chain couples TRBV27 to TRBJ1-1; 7 nucleotides agree with TRBD1. The CDR3 contains 15 residues. V shed 6 bases, J shed 1 base, and the junction held 8 bases outside the gene matches. Germline CDR1 is MNHEY and CDR2 is SMNVEV (reference sequence).

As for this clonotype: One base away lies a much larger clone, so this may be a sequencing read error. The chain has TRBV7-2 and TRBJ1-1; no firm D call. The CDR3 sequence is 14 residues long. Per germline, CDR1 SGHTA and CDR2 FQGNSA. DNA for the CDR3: TGTGCCAGCAGCTTAGTACCGGGCGGCACTGAAGCTTCCTTT. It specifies CASSLVPGGTEASF. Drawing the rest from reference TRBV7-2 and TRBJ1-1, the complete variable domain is GAGVSQSPSNKVTEKGKDVELRCDPISGHTALYWYRQSLGQGLEFLIYFQGNSAPDKSGLPSDRFSAERTGGSVSTLTIQRTQQEDSAVYLCASSLVPGGTEASFGQGTRLTVV.

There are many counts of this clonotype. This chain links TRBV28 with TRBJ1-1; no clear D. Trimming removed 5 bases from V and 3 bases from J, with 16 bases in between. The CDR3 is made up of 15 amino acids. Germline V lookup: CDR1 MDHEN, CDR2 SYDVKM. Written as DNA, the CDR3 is TGTGCCAGCAGTCCCGCCCTTGATCAAGACACTGAAGCTTTCTTT. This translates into CASSPALDQDTEAFF.

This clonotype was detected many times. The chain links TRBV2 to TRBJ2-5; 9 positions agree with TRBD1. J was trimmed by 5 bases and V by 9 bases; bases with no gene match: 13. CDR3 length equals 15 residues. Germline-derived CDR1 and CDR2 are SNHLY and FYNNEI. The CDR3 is CARGDRATVGETQYF. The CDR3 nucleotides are TGTGCCAGGGGGGACAGGGCCACAGTGGGGGAGACCCAGTACTTC.